One and the same sample provided the 32 T cell receptor beta chains below, sequenced in a study of human T cells and chemical hapten exposure. Noted time point: pre-sensitization, week 0. Noted treatment: therapeutic diphenylcyclopropenone sensitization with weekly scalp DPC. MiXCR, applied by TCRdb to the RACE reads, yields one record per CDR3 protein. The data show under 400,000 distinct CDR3 sequences, approximately 5% seen once. The material sequenced was whole blood, taken in connection with sensitization to the hapten diphenylcyclopropenone (DPC). The receptors come from a woman aged 45-59 years with alopecia areata. Some clones in this sample may be carry-over from other donors' samples.

The rearrangement uses TRBV29-1 and TRBJ1-1; D is uncertain. Germline V gene data show CDR1 as SQVTM and CDR2 as ANQGSEA. Trimming shortened V by 4 bases and J by 4 bases, and 7 bases separated the two germline ends. There are 11 residues in the CDR3. CDR3 DNA sequence: TGCAGCGTTGTATGGGGCACTGAAGCTTTCTTT. Translation gives CSVVWGTEAFF.

This clonotype was seen many times. V gene TRBV11-2 combines with J gene TRBJ2-1; D call uncertain. The CDR3 consists of 15 residues. Trimming stripped 1 base from V and 0 bases from J, with 7 bases between. Germline lookup yields CDR1 SGHAT and CDR2 FQNNGV. DNA for the CDR3: TGTGCCAGCAGCTTAGCCCCGGGCTCCTACAATGAGCAGTTCTTC. As protein: CASSLAPGSYNEQFF.

This clonotype was detected a few times. V and J are TRBV20-1 and TRBJ2-7, with TRBD2 matching over 10 bases. Germline V lookup: CDR1 DFQATT, CDR2 SNEGSKA (reference sequence). This CDR3 spans 13 amino acids. The V segment lost 5 bases and the J segment 5 bases; nucleotides outside the gene matches: 6. CDR3 nucleotides: TGCAGTGCTCCCGCTAGCGGGGGTGACGAGCAGTACTTC. It specifies CSAPASGGDEQYF.

CDR3: CASSPATSYNEQFF. The DNA for the CDR3 is TGTGCCAGCTCACCAGCTACTTCCTACAATGAGCAGTTCTTC. This chain links TRBV18 with TRBJ2-1; no definite D call. The CDR3 has 14 residues. Trimming took 2 bases from V and 1 from J, leaving 6 bases between them. CDR1 is KGHSH, CDR2 LQKENI, per germline.

This clonotype was counted at least ten times. The chain has TRBV3-1 and TRBJ1-2, with D uncertain. Germline V gene sequence: CDR1 LGHDT, CDR2 YNNKEL (reference sequence). Deletions cut 0 bases from V and 3 bases from J, with 14 bases between. CDR3 length equals 16 residues. Written as DNA, the CDR3 is TGTGCCAGCAGCCAAGAGAATCGGAAGGTCGACTATGGCTACACCTTC. Translation: CASSQENRKVDYGYTF. Together with reference TRBV3-1 and TRBJ1-2, the CDR3 gives the full variable domain: DTAVSQTPKYLVTQMGNDKSIKCEQNLGHDTMYWYKQDSKKFLKIMFSYNNKELIINETVPNRFSPKSPDKAHLNLHINSLELGDSAVYFCASSQENRKVDYGYTFGSGTRLTVV.

This clonotype was detected a few times. The chain employs TRBV3-1 and TRBJ2-3; 10 bases align to TRBD2. The germline V gene encodes CDR1 LGHDT and CDR2 YNNKEL (reference sequence). The CDR3 is 20 residues long. Trimming at V came to 5 bases and at J to 0 bases, leaving 17 bases not matched to a gene. CDR3 amino acids: CASSNEKPGLAPLSTDTQYF. As DNA, the CDR3 is TGTGCCAGCAGCAACGAAAAACCGGGACTAGCGCCTCTCAGCACAGATACGCAGTATTTT.

This clonotype was counted only a few times. This chain links TRBV27 with TRBJ2-6; D gene ambiguous. The CDR3 loop spans 15 amino acids. Germline CDR1 is MNHEY and CDR2 is SMNVEV (reference sequence). Trimming cost V 5 bases and J 4 bases, with 12 bases left between them. The CDR3 protein is CASSDWSAGANVLTF. In DNA form, the CDR3 reads TGTGCCAGCAGTGATTGGAGTGCCGGGGCCAACGTCCTGACTTTC.

This clonotype was seen a handful of times. This chain links TRBV2 with TRBJ2-1; tentatively, D is TRBD2 (6 bases). Between the trimmed V and J ends, which lost 3 bases and 10 bases, there was a span of 10 bases. The germline gives CDR1 SNHLY, CDR2 FYNNEI. The CDR3 covers 12 residues. This CDR3 reads CASSDGGDEQFF. CDR3 coding DNA: TGTGCCAGCAGTGATGGAGGGGACGAGCAGTTCTTC.

This clonotype was counted many times. The chain carries TRBV20-1 and TRBJ2-2, with TRBD1 matching 10 bases. The V gene end was trimmed by 3 bases and the J gene end by 7 bases; junction bases not matched to a gene: 8. The CDR3 has 15 amino acids. The germline gives CDR1 DFQATT, CDR2 SNEGSKA (reference sequence). DNA for the CDR3: TGCAGTGCTAGGGGCTGGACAGGGGGGGACGGGGAGCTGTTTTTT. As protein: CSARGWTGGDGELFF.

This clonotype was recorded a few times. The chain carries TRBV10-3 and TRBJ1-1; no clear D gene. The CDR3 totals 15 residues. Per the germline V gene, CDR1 is ENHRY and CDR2 is SYGVKD. V lost 4 bases and J 0 bases, leaving 12 bases between the germline ends. This chain's CDR3 is CAISGKYNMNTEAFF. The CDR3 DNA reads TGTGCCATCAGTGGGAAATACAACATGAACACTGAAGCTTTCTTT.

This clonotype was recorded a few times. The V gene is TRBV19, the J gene TRBJ2-7, with D hard to call. The V gene's germline CDR1 is LNHDA and CDR2 SQIVND (reference sequence). V shed 3 bases and J shed 0 bases, with 9 bases lying between them. The CDR3 has 14 amino acids. The CDR3 DNA follows: TGTGCCAGTAGTATTAGCTGGAGCTCCTACGAGCAGTACTTC. Translation: CASSISWSSYEQYF.

This clonotype has only a few counts. CDR3 coding DNA: TGTGCCAGGGCCCTATTTTGGATGGCCAAAAACATTCAGTACTTC. Translation: CARALFWMAKNIQYF. The chain is built from TRBV6-5 and TRBJ2-4, with D unclear. The CDR3 is 15 residues long. Germline-derived CDR1 and CDR2 are MNHEY and SVGAGI. Deletions cut 9 bases from V and 1 base from J, with 16 bases between.

In its sample, this clonotype was seen many times. CDR3 nucleotides: TGTGCCAGCAGCCGCGCAGGGGGCCTGGATGAAAAACTGTTTTTT. Translation: CASSRAGGLDEKLFF. This chain uses TRBV7-8 with TRBJ1-4, with 8 bases aligning to TRBD1. The V gene's germline CDR1 is SGHVS and CDR2 FQNEAQ. This CDR3 contains 15 residues. V lost 5 bases to trimming and J lost 6 bases; unmatched junction nucleotides: 8.

The table lists this clonotype with a few counts. This sequence joins TRBV12-5 and TRBJ1-1, with D possibly being TRBD1 (6 bases). CDR1 and CDR2 (germline): LGHNT, FRNRAP. The CDR3 sequence is 15 residues long. V was trimmed by 7 bases and J by 1 base, leaving 16 bases between them. CDR3: CASVIEQGANTEAFF. The CDR3 bases are TGTGCTAGTGTAATTGAACAGGGAGCGAACACTGAAGCTTTCTTT. The full variable domain, its missing parts supplied by reference TRBV12-5 and TRBJ1-1, is DARVTQTPRHKVTEMGQEVTMRCQPILGHNTVFWYRQTMMQGLELLAYFRNRAPLDDSGMPKDRFSAEMPDATLATLKIQPSEPRDSAVYFCASVIEQGANTEAFFGQGTRLTVV.

In its sample, this clonotype was seen many times. The chain is built from TRBV14 and TRBJ2-4; unclear D gene. There are 15 residues in the CDR3. Looked up from germline, CDR1 is SGHDN and CDR2 is FVKESK. V lost 0 bases and J lost 6, with 12 bases in between. The CDR3 loop reads CASSQDLEPRNIQYF. For the CDR3, the DNA is TGTGCCAGCAGCCAAGATTTAGAGCCTAGAAACATTCAGTACTTC.

This clonotype turned up a few times. Sequence at one end of the junction differs from germline and may be a read error. This chain connects TRBV3-1 to TRBJ2-4; D unresolved. This CDR3 spans 13 amino acids. The germline gives CDR1 LGHDT, CDR2 YNNKEL (reference sequence). The CDR3, as DNA: TGTGCCAGCAGCCAAGGACCGATGACCCAGTATGTCTTC. Its translation: CASSQGPMTQYVF.

This clonotype was observed many times. The V and J genes are TRBV12-3 or TRBV12-4 and TRBJ1-2, with unresolved D. This CDR3 is 15 amino acids long. Trimming left V 2 bases short and J 4 bases short, with 14 bases between. CDR3 region: CASSLSGIPAYGYTF. As DNA, the CDR3 is TGTGCCAGCAGTTTATCAGGCATCCCCGCCTATGGCTACACCTTC.

This clonotype has at least ten counts. The chain combines TRBV15 with TRBJ1-5; maybe TRBD1 (6 bases). The CDR3 is made up of 14 amino acids. V gave up 2 bases and J gave up 7 bases, with 12 bases separating them. Germline loops: CDR1 LNHNV, CDR2 YYDKDF (reference sequence). The CDR3 DNA sequence: TGTGCCACCAGCAGACGGGACAAATCCCAGCCCCAGCATTTT. This gives the protein CATSRRDKSQPQHF.

This clonotype was counted many times. The chain couples TRBV7-9 to TRBJ2-5; 14 bases are a match to TRBD2. Germline V gene sequence: CDR1 SEHNR, CDR2 FQNEAQ (reference sequence). Losses at the gene ends were 4 bases for V and 6 bases for J; bases not matched to a gene: 16. This CDR3 contains 19 residues. The CDR3 here is CASSSDPGTSGSKMKTQYF. CDR3 bases: TGTGCCAGCAGCTCGGATCCCGGGACTAGCGGGAGCAAGATGAAGACCCAGTACTTC.

V is TRBV29-1 and J is TRBJ1-4, with TRBD1 matching over 9 bases. Germline loops: CDR1 SQVTM, CDR2 ANQGSEA. The CDR3 extends over 15 amino acids. The V and J ends lost 3 bases and 5 bases, in that order; junction bases with no gene match: 7. CDR3 sequence (DNA): TGCAGCGTTGAGGGGGACAGGGAGGGAAATGAAAAACTGTTTTTT. Protein sequence: CSVEGDREGNEKLFF. The full variable domain, with the rest looked up from reference TRBV29-1 and TRBJ1-4, is SAVISQKPSRDICQRGTSLTIQCQVDSQVTMMFWYRQQPGQSLTLIATANQGSEATYESGFVIDKFPISRPNLTFSTLTVSNMSPEDSSIYLCSVEGDREGNEKLFFGSGTQLSVL.

The table lists this clonotype with many counts. The chain links TRBV3-1 to TRBJ1-1; 11 nucleotides line up with TRBD1. Germline CDR1 LGHDT, CDR2 YNNKEL (reference sequence). The J segment lost 10 bases and the V segment lost 5 bases, leaving 9 bases of the junction unmatched. There are 14 residues in the CDR3. The CDR3 reads CASSATVDRGRAFF. The CDR3 DNA reads TGTGCCAGCAGCGCCACCGTGGACAGGGGGCGAGCTTTCTTT.

Many counts were recorded for this clonotype. This chain joins TRBV19 and TRBJ2-1; a possible D gene is TRBD2 (6 bases). Germline V gives CDR1 LNHDA, CDR2 SQIVND (reference sequence). V was cut by 6 bases and J by 2 bases, with 17 bases left in between. The CDR3 is 16 amino acids. The CDR3 bases are TGTGCCAGTAGAAAACGGTCATCGGGGGCCTACAATGAGCAGTTCTTC. Translation gives CASRKRSSGAYNEQFF.

This clonotype came up a few times. CDR3 in amino acids: CAWTAQNGNQPQHF. For the CDR3, the DNA is TGTGCCTGGACCGCGCAGAATGGGAATCAGCCCCAGCATTTT. The gene calls are TRBV30 and TRBJ1-5, with no clear D. The CDR3 has 14 residues. The ends were cut back, 4 bases at V and 4 bases at J, with 14 bases in the middle. Looked up from germline, CDR1 is GTSNPN and CDR2 is SVGIG (reference sequence).

The rearrangement links TRBV6-2 or TRBV6-3 to TRBJ1-1; D perhaps matches TRBD1 (5 bases). CDR1 and CDR2 from the germline V gene are MNHEY and SVGEGT. The CDR3 is made up of 14 amino acids. The CDR3: CVSTSGHLNTEAFF. CDR3 DNA: TGTGTCAGTACATCAGGGCACCTGAACACTGAAGCTTTCTTT.

This clonotype was counted many times. This chain joins TRBV5-1 and TRBJ1-2; no firm D call. The germline CDR1 and CDR2 sequences are SGHRS and YFSETQ. The V end lost 0 bases, the J end lost 6 bases, and 9 bases lay between the germline ends. The CDR3 consists of 13 residues. CDR3 nucleotides: TGCGCCAGCAGCTTGGGGCAGGTCCATGGCTACACCTTC. Translated, it gives CASSLGQVHGYTF.

This clonotype was seen repeatedly, ten times or more. The chain employs TRBV9 and TRBJ2-7; a weak D match, TRBD2 (5 bases). Trimming pared 4 bases from V and 7 bases from J, leaving 21 bases between. Germline lookup yields CDR1 SGDLS and CDR2 YYNGEE. The CDR3 spans 15 residues. The chain's CDR3 is CASSPPGVGLWEQYF. CDR3 DNA sequence: TGTGCCAGCAGCCCGCCCGGGGTAGGGCTTTGGGAGCAGTACTTC. Supplemented by reference TRBV9 and TRBJ2-7, the full variable domain reads DSGVTQTPKHLITATGQRVTLRCSPRSGDLSVYWYQQSLDQGLQFLIQYYNGEERAKGNILERFSAQQFPDLHSELNLSSLELGDSALYFCASSPPGVGLWEQYFGPGTRLTVT.

The chain uses TRBV7-9 and TRBJ1-1, with D maybe TRBD1 (5 bases). Germline lookup yields CDR1 SEHNR and CDR2 FQNEAQ (reference sequence). V lost 5 bases and J 4 bases, leaving 17 bases between the germline ends. The length of the CDR3 is 15 residues. CDR3 nucleotide sequence: TGTGCCAGCAGCCCCCCCGGCAGGGCCTCCACTGAAGCTTTCTTT. Its protein product is CASSPPGRASTEAFF.

This clonotype has ten or more counts. The J gene is TRBJ2-1, the V gene TRBV7-9; a weak D match, TRBD2 (5 bases). CDR1 and CDR2 (germline): SEHNR, FQNEAQ (reference sequence). Trimming cost V 8 bases and J 8 bases, with 13 bases left between them. The CDR3 extends over 12 amino acids. CDR3 sequence (DNA): TGTGCCAGCGGGGTCGGGAACGATGAGCAGTTCTTC. As protein: CASGVGNDEQFF.

This clonotype was seen repeatedly, ten times or more. This chain joins TRBV6-2 or TRBV6-3 and TRBJ1-1; D might be TRBD1 (6 bases). The CDR3 length is 15 residues. Deletions cut 6 bases from V and 1 base from J, with 15 bases between. CDR1 and CDR2 (germline): MNHEY, SVGEGT. The CDR3 region has the DNA TGTGCCAGCAGGAACCCCACAGGGCCGAACACTGAAGCTTTCTTT. It codes for CASRNPTGPNTEAFF.

This clonotype was seen a few times. The J gene is TRBJ2-3, the V gene TRBV20-1; D possibly corresponds to TRBD1 (6 bases). Germline V CDR1 and CDR2: DFQATT, SNEGSKA (reference sequence). Trimming pared 5 bases from V and 4 bases from J, leaving 10 bases between. The CDR3 runs 12 residues. The CDR3 reads CSAAEGADTQYF. CDR3 nucleotide sequence: TGCAGTGCTGCCGAGGGGGCAGATACGCAGTATTTT.

Details on this clonotype: This may be a read error: a much more frequent sequence differs by one nucleotide. The CDR3 nucleotides are TGTACCAGCAGCCCCTCCAGGGACAGAGGTGAAAAACTGTTTTTT. This gives the protein CTSSPSRDRGEKLFF. The chain uses TRBV11-2 and TRBJ1-4; TRBD1 agrees at 7 bases. Per the germline V gene, CDR1 is SGHAT and CDR2 is FQNNGV. The CDR3 runs 15 residues.

In this sample, this clonotype turned up many times. This chain links TRBV11-2 with TRBJ2-1; no reliable D call. The CDR3 runs 12 residues. With 1 base removed from V and 5 bases from J, the gap between germline ends came to 3 bases. Germline V gives CDR1 SGHAT, CDR2 FQNNGV. The CDR3: CASSLGNNEQFF. The CDR3 nucleotides are TGTGCCAGCAGCTTAGGGAACAATGAGCAGTTCTTC.